This record covers a single T cell receptor beta chain. The antigen it recognizes is unknown. Base-call qualities are not available, and no considerably larger clone is one nucleotide away. Genomic DNA was extracted with the Qiagen DNeasy kit from unsorted PBMCs and from negatively selected CD4+ and CD8+ fractions. Using primers that anneal to V and J segments, immunoSEQ multiplex PCR amplified the TCR beta CDR3 regions. A synthetic immune receptor repertoire was used to minimize amplification bias, and any remaining bias was removed computationally after sequencing. As for how the authors treated the data: Repertoire diversity was quantified as the Shannon entropy index using custom Python scripts. Unsorted, CD4+ and CD8+ repertoires were examined separately, except in combined analyses, for which CD4+ and CD8+ sequences were merged in silico. Clonal expansion was defined as at least a 2-fold frequency increase after treatment relative to C1D1, with a pseudocount of 0.5 for undetected baseline clones. Clones with 0 or 1 copy at C1D1 were classified as singleton clones, and clones with 2 or more copies were classified as non-singleton clones. Clones expanded in unsorted samples were annotated as CD4+, CD8+ or unknown by matching protein sequences in sorted samples from the same patient. Wilcoxon tests on paired samples were used to test changes in diversity from C1D1 to C4D1. TCRdb provides this immuneACCESS table in a form limited to in-frame rearrangements. Some clones are lacking; in checked studies, under half of them reflect an unresolved V gene, and why the rest are absent is not known. That table is the source of V, J and clone size, and D and trimming were worked out from the DNA. Recorded for this sample are 31,000 or so clones; about two thirds of them occurred a single time. The ten largest make up almost 4% of the sample.

What this sample's time point label stands for: cycle 2 day 1 (C2D1) of nivolumab. Every trial patient had relapsed following autologous stem cell transplantation, and prior brentuximab vedotin exposure was what differed among cohorts A, B and C. The trial cohort was composed of over 50 patients with relapsed/refractory classical Hodgkin lymphoma, for whom complete response, partial response or progressive disease was recorded as best overall response. Trial patients were treated with single-agent nivolumab in the multi-cohort phase II CheckMate 205 trial. An independent review committee assessed best overall response by applying the 2007 International Working Group response criteria. Trial PBMCs were collected immediately before nivolumab initiation (C1D1) and during therapy at cycle 2 day 1 and cycle 4 day 1. Peripheral blood was collected in 8 mL Vacutainer Cell Preparation Tubes, from which PBMCs were isolated by centrifugation and then cryopreserved.

The sample belongs to a study of PD-1 blockade in classical Hodgkin lymphoma (TCRdb year 2020). Broadly, across the study: Nivolumab dosing was 3 mg/kg intravenously every 2 weeks, continuing until either disease progression or unacceptable toxicity. A peripheral blood immune signature of response to PD-1 blockade in classical Hodgkin lymphoma was defined using TCR beta sequencing and CyTOF.

General study outcomes and caveats: Patients starting nivolumab less than 1 year after ASCT had lower diversity and were excluded from later analyses to avoid confounding by immune reconstitution. Baseline diversity similar to that of newly diagnosed patients was observed in trial patients achieving complete response, whereas significantly lower diversity was observed in partial responders and progressors. CD4+ but not CD8+ TCR diversity rose significantly by C4D1 (p=0.0027 vs p=0.16), most apparent in complete responders (p=0.02). The study was restricted to a single clinical trial cohort, and the causes of repertoire differences, possibly disease activity or prior therapy, were left undefined. Baseline TCR diversity was reported to be lower in newly diagnosed patients than in healthy donors, and even lower in relapsed/refractory patients.

V lost 6 bases and J lost 3 bases, and the count of bases not matched to a germline gene is 8. Inclusive of the bounding cysteine and phenylalanine, the CDR3 is 14 residues long. Just the 42-base CDR3 DNA is kept, in frame starting at base 1. CDR1 and CDR2 are read off the germline V gene as MNHNS and SASEGT. Sample: peripheral blood mononuclear cells (PBMCs), taken before the second cycle of nivolumab. The chain is made from TRBV6-1 and TRBJ2-7, and 7 bases in between align with TRBD2. This TCR derives from a human donor with classical Hodgkin lymphoma. The DNA sequence follows: TGTGCCAGCAGGGTTCGGGGAGGGAGCTACGAGCAGTACTTC. This sequence encodes CASRVRGGSYEQYF.